Listed below are T cell receptor beta chains from one sample, sequenced in a study of shared clonotypes between healthy human individuals. Sequenced by immunoSEQ multiplex PCR; TCRdb stores in-frame clones only, minus some. The sample lists approximately 2,000,000 clones, around 93% occurring once. Sample: naive CD8+ T cells from PBMCs. Source of these receptors: a man younger than 35 in good health. Some clones in this sample may be carry-over from other donors' samples. The CDR3 runs from the conserved cysteine through the conserved F or W. D genes are given only for firm matches. Clone sizes are given selectively: once, few, many, or a class where the clone is expanded.

D gene,V gene,J gene,clone size,CDR3 protein,CDR3 DNA
.,TRBV5-6,TRBJ2-3,.,CASSPGLAPDTQYF,TGTGCCAGCAGCCCCGGACTCGCCCCCGATACGCAGTATTTT
.,TRBV4-3,TRBJ2-1,once,CASSQVSAGSSYNEQFF,TGCGCCAGCAGCCAAGTTTCGGCCGGTAGCTCCTACAATGAGCAGTTCTTC
TRBD2,TRBV4-2,TRBJ2-5,.,CASSQELAGSKETQYF,TGTGCCAGCAGCCAAGAACTAGCGGGCTCAAAAGAGACCCAGTACTTC
.,TRBV20-1,TRBJ2-1,once,CSAIEGFEQFF,TGCAGTGCTATAGAGGGTTTTGAGCAGTTCTTC
TRBD1,TRBV7-9,TRBJ1-2,.,CASSLGTGGRGYTF,TGTGCCAGCAGCTTAGGGACAGGGGGAAGGGGCTACACCTTC
.,TRBV19,TRBJ1-1,.,CASSRTVNTEAFF,TGTGCCAGTAGTCGTACAGTGAACACTGAAGCTTTCTTT
.,TRBV9,TRBJ2-3,.,CASSLKLSLSTDTQYF,TGTGCCAGCAGCTTAAAGCTGAGCCTGAGCACAGATACGCAGTATTTT
TRBD2,TRBV6-5,TRBJ2-1,.,CASRTSGRAYNEQFF,TGTGCCAGTCGGACTAGCGGGAGGGCCTACAATGAGCAGTTCTTC
.,TRBV28,TRBJ1-2,once,CASTSWGYGYTF,TGTGCCAGCACGTCTTGGGGGTATGGCTACACCTTC
.,TRBV13,TRBJ2-7,.,CASSPGLSSYEQYF,TGTGCCAGCAGCCCTGGACTGAGCTCCTACGAGCAGTACTTC
TRBD2,TRBV7-9,TRBJ2-1,.,CASSIPSGQFF,TGTGCCAGCAGCATCCCTAGCGGGCAGTTCTTC
TRBD1,TRBV27,TRBJ2-7,.,CASSGTGGFNFYEQYF,TGTGCCAGCAGTGGGACAGGGGGCTTCAACTTCTACGAGCAGTACTTC
.,TRBV2,TRBJ2-7,.,CASKGGFSSYEQYF,TGTGCCAGCAAGGGGGGGTTCAGCTCCTACGAGCAGTACTTC
.,TRBV30,TRBJ1-1,few,CAWRAARTEAFF,TGTGCCTGGCGGGCCGCAAGGACTGAAGCTTTCTTT
.,TRBV4-1,TRBJ2-7,.,CASSQDQIRRSFDEQYF,TGCGCCAGCAGCCAAGACCAAATACGACGGAGTTTCGACGAGCAGTACTTC
.,TRBV2,TRBJ2-3,.,CASSVGKSTDTQYF,TGTGCCAGCAGTGTCGGGAAGAGCACAGATACGCAGTATTTT
TRBD1,TRBV7-6,TRBJ2-7,.,CASSSPGQGIHEQYF,TGTGCCAGCAGCTCGCCGGGACAGGGGATCCACGAGCAGTACTTC
.,TRBV27,TRBJ1-1,.,CASSLVGVGEAFF,TGTGCCAGCAGTTTAGTTGGGGTAGGTGAAGCTTTCTTT
TRBD2,TRBV6-5,TRBJ2-7,once,CASSYSIGEGALEQYF,TGTGCCAGCAGTTACTCTATCGGGGAGGGAGCACTCGAGCAGTACTTC
TRBD1,TRBV7-9,TRBJ2-2,.,CASSTRDRDMPGELFF,TGTGCCAGCAGTACGCGGGACAGGGACATGCCCGGGGAGCTGTTTTTT
.,TRBV15,TRBJ2-1,once,CATSRVRPNEQFF,TGTGCCACCAGCAGAGTCAGACCGAATGAGCAGTTCTTC